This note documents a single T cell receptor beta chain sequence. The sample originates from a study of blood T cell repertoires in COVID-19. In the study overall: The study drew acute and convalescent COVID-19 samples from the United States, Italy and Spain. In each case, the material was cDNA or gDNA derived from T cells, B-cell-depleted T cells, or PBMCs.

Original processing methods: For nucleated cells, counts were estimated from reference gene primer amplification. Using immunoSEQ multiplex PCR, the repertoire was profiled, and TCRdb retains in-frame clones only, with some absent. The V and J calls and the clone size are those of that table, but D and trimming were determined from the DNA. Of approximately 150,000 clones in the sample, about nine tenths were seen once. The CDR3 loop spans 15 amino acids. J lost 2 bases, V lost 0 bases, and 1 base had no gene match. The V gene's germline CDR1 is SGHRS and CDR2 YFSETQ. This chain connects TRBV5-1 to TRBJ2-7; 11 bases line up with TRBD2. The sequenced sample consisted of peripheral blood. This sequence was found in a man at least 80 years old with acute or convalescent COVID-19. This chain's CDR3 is CASSLGSGGAYEQYF. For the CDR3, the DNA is TGCGCCAGCAGCTTGGGTAGCGGGGGGGCCTACGAGCAGTACTTC.